What follows are 25 T cell receptor beta chains derived from one specimen sequenced in a study of cytomegalovirus exposure and HLA in healthy donors. The PCR ran on 60 Vbeta and 13 Jbeta primers. TCRdb's copy holds only in-frame clones and misses some; the assay was immunoSEQ multiplex PCR. The data include about 130,000 clones; the top ten clones carry approximately 1.9%. Sequenced input: PBMCs. These TCRs come from a woman in her fifties or sixties in good health and CMV-seronegative.

Written as DNA, the CDR3 is TGCGCCAGCAGCTTGGAAGGAGGGGATCAATATTTTAGCTCCTACAATGAGCAGTTCTTC. Protein product: CASSLEGGDQYFSSYNEQFF. The chain joins TRBV5-1 to TRBJ2-1, with D possibly being TRBD2 (6 bases). CDR3 length: 20 amino acids. Germline V gene sequence: CDR1 SGHRS, CDR2 YFSETQ. The ends were cut back, 0 bases at V and 0 bases at J, with 22 bases in the middle.

This chain joins TRBV5-1 and TRBJ2-2; D unclear. Germline V gene lookup returns CDR1 SGHRS and CDR2 YFSETQ. V was cut by 3 bases and J by 4 bases, with 10 bases left in between. The CDR3 extends over 14 amino acids. For the CDR3, the DNA is TGCGCCAGCAGCTCACTGACTCTCACCGGGGAGCTGTTTTTT. Its protein is CASSSLTLTGELFF.

V usage is TRBV2 and J usage is TRBJ2-3; D is ambiguous. The CDR3 spans 12 residues. V shed 7 bases and J shed 8 bases, with 13 bases lying between them. Per the germline V gene, CDR1 is SNHLY and CDR2 is FYNNEI. This chain's CDR3 is CASKREDATQYF. In DNA form, the CDR3 reads TGTGCCAGCAAGCGAGAAGATGCTACGCAGTATTTT.

This chain joins TRBV7-9 and TRBJ1-5; 7 bases agree with TRBD1. The trim removed 3 bases at V and 5 bases at J, leaving 4 bases unmatched. Per the germline V gene, CDR1 is SEHNR and CDR2 is FQNEAQ (reference sequence). This CDR3 contains 14 residues. This CDR3 reads CASSFDRVDQPQHF. The DNA of the CDR3 is TGTGCCAGCAGCTTCGACAGGGTGGATCAGCCCCAGCATTTT.

The chain couples TRBV6-1 to TRBJ2-5; weak D call: TRBD2 (6 bases). Germline lookup yields CDR1 MNHNS and CDR2 SASEGT. This CDR3 is 13 amino acids long. V was pared by 3 bases and J by 3 bases, with 8 bases between. In DNA, the CDR3 is TGTGCCAGCAGTGATTGGGGGGAAGAGACCCAGTACTTC. Protein sequence: CASSDWGEETQYF.

The chain uses TRBV2 and TRBJ2-5; 14 bases map to TRBD2. The junction had 4 bases not matched to a gene; V was cut back by 4 bases and J by 9 bases. Germline CDR1 is SNHLY and CDR2 is FYNNEI. The CDR3 consists of 14 residues. In DNA form, the CDR3 reads TGTGCCAGCAGTGCGGGACTAGCGGGGGTGGCCCAGTACTTC. Residues: CASSAGLAGVAQYF.

The chain combines TRBV5-4 with TRBJ2-7, with TRBD1 matching 9 bases. The trim removed 6 bases at V and 5 bases at J, leaving 6 bases unmatched. This CDR3 has 13 amino acids. Looked up from germline, CDR1 is SGHNT and CDR2 is YYREEE (reference sequence). DNA of the CDR3: TGTGCCAGCACCAAACAGGGGGCGGACGAGCAGTACTTC. This translates into CASTKQGADEQYF.

The chain combines TRBV5-1 with TRBJ2-3; 8 nucleotides align to TRBD2. With 7 bases clipped from V and 3 bases from J, the junction kept 1 base outside the gene matches. Looked up from germline, CDR1 is SGHRS and CDR2 is YFSETQ. The CDR3 extends over 12 amino acids. The CDR3 coding sequence is TGCGCCAGCCGACTAGCGACAGATACGCAGTATTTT. Translation: CASRLATDTQYF.

CDR3 nucleotide sequence: TGTGCCAGCAGCTTAACAGGGACCCAAGAGACCCAGTACTTC. Protein: CASSLTGTQETQYF. The rearrangement joins TRBV7-6 to TRBJ2-5; perhaps TRBD1 as D (6 bases). The V and J ends lost 2 bases and 1 base respectively, with 8 bases between them. Germline assignment: CDR1 SGHVS and CDR2 FNYEAQ. This CDR3 contains 14 residues.

V usage is TRBV4-1 and J usage is TRBJ2-7; 8 bases line up with TRBD2. Germline V gene data show CDR1 as MGHRA and CDR2 as YSYEKL. V gave up 1 base and J gave up 4 bases; unmatched junction bases: 9. CDR3 length equals 16 residues. The CDR3 region is CASSQGASGRSYEQYF. In DNA, the CDR3 is TGCGCCAGCAGCCAAGGGGCCAGCGGGAGATCGTACGAGCAGTACTTC.

J is TRBJ2-7 and V is TRBV28; D is ambiguous. V dropped 1 base and J dropped 3 bases, with 7 bases sitting between them. There are 13 residues in the CDR3. The germline CDR1 and CDR2 sequences are MDHEN and SYDVKM. For the CDR3, the DNA is TGTGCCAGCAGTTTATTCAGAGGCTACGAGCAGTACTTC. Its protein is CASSLFRGYEQYF.

The V call is TRBV6-1, the J call TRBJ2-7; 10 bases map to TRBD2. CDR3 length: 13 amino acids. Unmatched junction bases numbered 2, after V lost 4 bases and J lost 5 bases. Germline assignment: CDR1 MNHNS and CDR2 SASEGT. CDR3 coding DNA: TGTGCCAGCAGTGTTACTAGCGGGAACGAGCAGTACTTC. Protein product: CASSVTSGNEQYF.

The rearrangement links TRBV19 to TRBJ1-1; D might be TRBD1 (6 bases). This CDR3 has 16 amino acids. CDR1 is LNHDA, CDR2 SQIVND, per germline (reference sequence). Trimming left V 8 bases short and J 5 bases short, with 24 bases between. The CDR3 sequence: CASGRGAGAETTEAFF. The CDR3 region has the DNA TGTGCCAGTGGACGGGGAGCGGGGGCCGAAACAACTGAAGCTTTCTTT.

This rearrangement joins TRBV5-4 to TRBJ1-1; D gene unclear. V lost 0 bases and J lost 1, with 7 bases in between. From germline, CDR1 is SGHNT and CDR2 YYREEE (reference sequence). This CDR3 contains 14 residues. CDR3 sequence (DNA): TGTGCCAGCAGCTTGGACCCAGGGAACACTGAAGCTTTCTTT. Translated, it gives CASSLDPGNTEAFF.

J is TRBJ2-7 and V is TRBV5-1, with 8 bases fitting TRBD1. Germline lookup yields CDR1 SGHRS and CDR2 YFSETQ. The CDR3 has 17 residues. V was pared by 1 base and J by 2 bases, with 11 bases of the junction left unmatched. CDR3 amino acids: CASSLMRTGGSAYEQYF. The CDR3 DNA follows: TGCGCCAGCAGCTTGATGAGAACAGGGGGGTCGGCCTACGAGCAGTACTTC.

This chain uses TRBV6-1 with TRBJ1-5, with D tentatively TRBD1 (5 bases). Trimming took 2 bases from V and 3 from J, leaving 14 bases between them. The germline V gene encodes CDR1 MNHNS and CDR2 SASEGT. The CDR3 runs to 16 residues. The CDR3 spells CASSEMAGHLNQPQHF. DNA of the CDR3: TGTGCCAGCAGTGAAATGGCAGGGCACCTCAATCAGCCCCAGCATTTT.

This chain connects TRBV5-1 to TRBJ2-1; weak D call: TRBD2 (5 bases). There are 14 residues in the CDR3. The ends were cut back, 7 bases at V and 6 bases at J, with 17 bases in the middle. Germline CDR1 and CDR2: SGHRS and YFSETQ. The CDR3 nucleotides read TGCGCCAGCCGGGTACTAGTATCAGGCAATGAGCAGTTCTTC. Protein sequence: CASRVLVSGNEQFF.

The rearrangement uses TRBV10-3 and TRBJ2-5; TRBD2 might be the D (5 bases). CDR3 length: 14 amino acids. Germline V CDR1 and CDR2: ENHRY, SYGVKD. Trimming took off 6 bases at V and 5 bases at J, with 16 bases between the two ends. Here the CDR3 DNA reads TGTGCCATCAGGGGATCCCTGGGCGGGGAGACCCAGTACTTC. This encodes CAIRGSLGGETQYF.

This chain joins TRBV29-1 and TRBJ2-5; 10 nucleotides align to TRBD1. Germline CDR1 reads SQVTM; CDR2 reads ANQGSEA. The junction had 6 bases not matched to a gene; V was cut back by 6 bases and J by 5 bases. The CDR3 has 13 amino acids. The CDR3 DNA sequence: TGCAGCGTGGGGACAGGGGCGCCGGAGACCCAGTACTTC. The encoded protein is CSVGTGAPETQYF.

V gene TRBV19 combines with J gene TRBJ2-7; 8 bases line up with TRBD1. Germline V gene sequence: CDR1 LNHDA, CDR2 SQIVND (reference sequence). The CDR3 length is 13 residues. The junction had 6 bases not matched to a gene; V was cut back by 9 bases and J by 2 bases. The CDR3 DNA reads as TGTGCCAGCCAGACAGGGGACACCTACGAGCAGTACTTC. As protein: CASQTGDTYEQYF.

V usage is TRBV11-2 and J usage is TRBJ1-2; 10 nucleotides agree with TRBD1. CDR1 and CDR2 from the germline V gene are SGHAT and FQNNGV. J lost 2 bases, V lost 7 bases, and 7 bases had no gene match. The CDR3 extends over 15 amino acids. The CDR3 sequence is CASNNPDRGNYGYTF. The CDR3 nucleotides are TGTGCCAGCAACAACCCGGACAGGGGGAACTATGGCTACACCTTC. Variable domain in full (rest from reference TRBV11-2 and TRBJ1-2): EAGVAQSPRYKIIEKRQSVAFWCNPISGHATLYWYQQILGQGPKLLIQFQNNGVVDDSQLPKDRFSAERLKGVDSTLKIQPAKLEDSAVYLCASNNPDRGNYGYTFGSGTRLTVV.

The chain's CDR3 is CASSPGRVGDTQYF. The CDR3 nucleotides read TGTGCCAGCAGCCCCGGCAGGGTAGGAGATACGCAGTATTTT. The chain is built from TRBV7-3 and TRBJ2-3, with D possibly matching TRBD1 (5 bases). Germline-derived CDR1 and CDR2 are SGHTA and FQGTGA. The CDR3 is 14 amino acids. V was cut by 5 bases and J by 5 bases, with 14 bases left in between.

The chain links TRBV19 to TRBJ1-5, with TRBD1 matching over 10 bases. Germline-derived CDR1 and CDR2 are LNHDA and SQIVND (reference sequence). After removal of 2 bases from V and 2 bases from J, the junction contained 3 bases not matched to a gene. The CDR3 loop spans 16 amino acids. CDR3 DNA: TGTGCCAGTAGTATATGGGGGACAGGGGGCAATCAGCCCCAGCATTTT. This codes for CASSIWGTGGNQPQHF.

V usage is TRBV11-2 and J usage is TRBJ2-2; D remains unclear. This CDR3 region has 13 residues. Trimming took 5 bases from V and 4 from J, leaving 8 bases between them. Germline CDR1 is SGHAT and CDR2 is FQNNGV. CDR3 loop: CASSPGATGELFF. In DNA form, the CDR3 reads TGTGCCAGCAGCCCCGGTGCCACCGGGGAGCTGTTTTTT.

The CDR3 DNA sequence: TGTGCCAGCACCCACAGGTTGGGGACTGGGGGGGATGGGGCCAACGTCCTGACTTTC. Protein: CASTHRLGTGGDGANVLTF. The rearrangement links TRBV28 to TRBJ2-6; 7 bases agree with TRBD2. Germline CDR1 MDHEN, CDR2 SYDVKM. Losses at the gene ends were 7 bases for V and 3 bases for J; bases not matched to a gene: 18. The CDR3 covers 19 residues. The full variable domain, in which reference TRBV28 and TRBJ2-6 provide the parts outside the CDR3, is DVKVTQSSRYLVKRTGEKVFLECVQDMDHENMFWYRQDPGLGLRLIYFSYDVKMKEKGDIPEGYSVSREKKERFSLILESASTNQTSMYLCASTHRLGTGGDGANVLTFGAGSRLTVL.